Below, one TCR beta chain is given with its context. The antigen is unknown. TCRdb re-analysed the reads in MiXCR, keeping a single row per CDR3 protein. The sample lists roughly 990,000 distinct CDR3 sequences; around 30% were seen once. Germline CDR1 SNHLY, CDR2 FYNNEI. The CDR3 consists of 14 residues. The V segment lost 3 bases and the J segment 5 bases; nucleotides outside the gene matches: 4. The data were obtained in a study of T cell repertoires in cytomegalovirus infection. In the study overall: Use of recently identified HLA-C-restricted and well-studied HLA-B-restricted CMV epitopes was part of the study. Study-level findings and limits: Dominating the ex vivo response were TCR beta clonotypes that were CMV-specific and HLA-C-restricted. Cumulated frequencies of public TCR beta families served to identify carriers of CMV plus the relevant HLA.

The chain joins TRBV2 to TRBJ1-1; 9 nucleotides align to TRBD1. This receptor was taken from a human donor in good health (CMV status not recorded). Some clones in this sample may be carry-over from other donors' samples. The specimen was cultured CD8+ T cells from PBMCs, collected from culture after CMV antigen stimulation. The CDR3 here is CASSDYRGRTEAFF. CDR3 coding DNA: TGTGCCAGCAGTGATTACAGGGGGCGGACTGAAGCTTTCTTT.